The 16 T cell receptor beta chains presented below share a single source sample, sequenced in a study of molecular identifiers for immune sequencing clone quantification. TCRdb reprocessed the PCR reads with MiXCR, giving one entry per CDR3 protein. The data show approximately 550,000 distinct CDR3 sequences, around 25% seen once. Sequenced material: naive CD8+ T cells from blood, with Jurkat cell RNA spiked in. Subset described: FACS-sorted CD8+CD4-CCR7+CD45RA+ naive T cells. All receptors come from a human donor in good health. Some libraries in this study had Jurkat cell RNA spiked in.

This clonotype was picked up many times. The V and J genes are TRBV5-6 and TRBJ2-3; no reliable D call. CDR3 length: 14 amino acids. V was pared by 4 bases and J by 0 bases, with 9 bases between. Per the germline V gene, CDR1 is SGHDT and CDR2 is YYEEEE. The CDR3 sequence: CASSGAISTDTQYF. Written as DNA, the CDR3 is TGTGCCAGCAGCGGCGCTATAAGCACAGATACGCAGTATTTT.

The sample holds many counts of this clonotype. The chain links TRBV6-6 to TRBJ2-3, with D perhaps assigned TRBD1 or TRBD2 (5 bases each). Trimming left V 8 bases short and J 2 bases short, with 14 bases between. The length of the CDR3 is 14 residues. Germline values: CDR1 MNHNY, CDR2 SVGAGI (reference sequence). CDR3: CASLSGTYTDTQYF. CDR3 nucleotides: TGTGCCAGCCTCTCGGGGACCTACACAGATACGCAGTATTTT.

In the case of this clonotype: Germline and junction disagree at one end, which may indicate a read error. The CDR3 is CASSLKGPGYEQCF. CDR3 DNA: TGTGCCAGCAGCTTAAAGGGGCCCGGCTACGAGCAGTGCTTC. The gene calls are TRBV7-6 and TRBJ2-7, with D possibly being TRBD1 (5 bases). The V gene's germline CDR1 is SGHVS and CDR2 FNYEAQ. The CDR3 extends over 14 amino acids.

This clonotype has only a few counts. The rearrangement uses TRBV27 and TRBJ2-5; D gene unclear. Germline-derived CDR1 and CDR2 are MNHEY and SMNVEV (reference sequence). Trimming removed 10 bases at V and 5 bases at J, with 20 bases between. The CDR3 extends over 14 amino acids. CDR3 nucleotides: TGTGCCACCCAACCCATTGCAAGTGTTGAGACCCAGTACTTC. It specifies CATQPIASVETQYF.

This clonotype was picked up many times. This rearrangement joins TRBV12-3 or TRBV12-4 to TRBJ2-7; D tentatively reads TRBD1 or TRBD2 (6 bases each). V lost 6 bases, J lost 5 bases, and 23 bases lay in between. The CDR3 contains 16 residues. CDR3 amino acids: CASRTTTGPGLNEQYF. In DNA form, the CDR3 reads TGTGCCAGCAGAACAACGACAGGTCCGGGACTTAACGAGCAGTACTTC.

This chain uses TRBV12-3 or TRBV12-4 with TRBJ2-7, with D possibly TRBD1 on 6 matching bases. The CDR3 is made up of 13 amino acids. The V gene lost 11 bases and the J gene lost 2 bases, with 16 bases spanning the gap. The CDR3 region is CAGGQGMAYEQYF. The CDR3 DNA follows: TGTGCCGGCGGCCAGGGGATGGCCTACGAGCAGTACTTC.

V gene TRBV5-3 combines with J gene TRBJ2-5; 9 nucleotides match TRBD2. TRBV5-3 is an ORF for which the function is uncertain. There are 18 residues in the CDR3. V was pared by 9 bases and J by 5 bases, with 23 bases of the junction left unmatched. DNA for the CDR3: TGTGCCACCAGCTTGGGAGGGGGACTCGCGGGGGGGTATGAGACCCAGTACTTC. Encoded protein: CATSLGGGLAGGYETQYF.

The chain uses TRBV20-1 and TRBJ2-7; the match to TRBD2 covers 13 bases. Trimming removed 1 base from V and 0 bases from J; junction bases left unmatched: 3. From germline, CDR1 is DFQATT and CDR2 SNEGSKA (reference sequence). This CDR3 is built from 16 residues. This CDR3 reads CSARVGLAGSSYEQYF. Written as DNA, the CDR3 is TGCAGTGCTAGAGTGGGACTAGCGGGGAGCTCCTACGAGCAGTACTTC.

This rearrangement joins TRBV28 to TRBJ2-5, with TRBD2 as a possible D gene (6 bases). The CDR3 spans 14 residues. Germline CDR1 is MDHEN and CDR2 is SYDVKM. Trimming stripped 5 bases from V and 2 bases from J, with 12 bases between. The CDR3 nucleotides are TGTGCCAGCAGTACCCGGGGGAATCAAGAGACCCAGTACTTC. Encoded protein: CASSTRGNQETQYF.

The chain recombines TRBV2 with TRBJ1-2; D gene uncertain. The V end was cut by 2 bases, the J end by 1 base, with 11 bases between. The CDR3 length is 15 residues. In germline, CDR1 is SNHLY, CDR2 FYNNEI. CDR3 DNA: TGTGCCAGCAGTGAATCGAGTTTGATTAACTATGGCTACACCTTC. It yields the protein CASSESSLINYGYTF.

Remarks on this clonotype: Just one base apart from a much larger clone, this may be a read error. The genes are TRBV4-3 and TRBJ2-7; TRBD2 is a possible D gene (5 bases). The DNA end lines up better with TRBJ2-1; the J call may be wrong. The CDR3 is 18 residues long. Per the germline V gene, CDR1 is LGHNA and CDR2 is YSLEER. CDR3 DNA sequence: TGCGCCAGCAGCCCGGAGGTCGTCCGCCTCCAACTCTCCTACGAGCAGTTCTTC. Its translation is CASSPEVVRLQLSYEQFF.

Comment on this clonotype: The missing conserved phenylalanine or tryptophan at the end of this CDR3 makes a read error likely. The V call is TRBV7-8, the J call TRBJ2-5; D might be TRBD1 or TRBD2, each matching 5 bases. This CDR3 spans 15 amino acids. Germline CDR1 SGHVS, CDR2 FQNEAQ. The ends were cut back, 1 base at V and 5 bases at J, with 14 bases in the middle. CDR3 loop: CASSLGWDASETQYS. The CDR3 bases are TGTGCCAGCAGCTTAGGGTGGGACGCTTCTGAGACCCAGTACTCC.

This clonotype showed up many times. The rearrangement uses TRBV4-1 and TRBJ1-5; possibly TRBD1 for D (5 bases). Germline V gives CDR1 MGHRA, CDR2 YSYEKL. The CDR3 covers 18 residues. The V gene lost 4 bases and the J gene lost 2 bases, with 21 bases spanning the gap. The chain's CDR3 is CASSRSVGTMEGNQPQHF. CDR3 bases: TGCGCCAGCAGCCGCAGTGTCGGGACCATGGAGGGCAATCAGCCCCAGCATTTT.

In this sample, this clonotype turned up a few times. A much bigger clone sits one base away, suggesting this may be a read error. The chain is built from TRBV29-1 and TRBJ2-3; 11 bases map to TRBD2. The CDR3 has 15 amino acids. The germline gives CDR1 SQVTM, CDR2 ANQGSEA. J gave up 2 bases and V 7 bases, and 8 bases lay outside the gene matches. CDR3 protein: CSARGTSGHTDTQYF. The CDR3 coding sequence is TGCAGCGCTCGAGGGACTAGCGGCCACACAGATACGCAGTATTTT.

There are a few counts of this clonotype. CDR3 DNA sequence: TGTGCCAGCACCGAAAGGGGGCAGATCGCGAACACCGGGGAGCTGTTTTTT. It encodes CASTERGQIANTGELFF. The V gene is TRBV13, the J gene TRBJ2-2; 7 nucleotides align to TRBD1. The V segment lost 7 bases and the J segment 0 bases; nucleotides outside the gene matches: 11. The germline CDR1 and CDR2 sequences are PRHDT and FYEKMQ (reference sequence). There are 17 residues in the CDR3.

This clonotype was seen repeatedly, ten times or more. A read error may produce the germline difference seen at one junction end. The genes are TRBV7-9 and TRBJ1-1; possibly TRBD1 for D (6 bases). The CDR3 has 15 amino acids. Germline V gene lookup returns CDR1 SEHNR and CDR2 FQNEAQ (reference sequence). CDR3 sequence (DNA): TGTGCCAGCAGCCTAGCGGCAGGGGTTAGCACTGAAGCTTTCTTT. Its translation is CASSLAAGVSTEAFF.